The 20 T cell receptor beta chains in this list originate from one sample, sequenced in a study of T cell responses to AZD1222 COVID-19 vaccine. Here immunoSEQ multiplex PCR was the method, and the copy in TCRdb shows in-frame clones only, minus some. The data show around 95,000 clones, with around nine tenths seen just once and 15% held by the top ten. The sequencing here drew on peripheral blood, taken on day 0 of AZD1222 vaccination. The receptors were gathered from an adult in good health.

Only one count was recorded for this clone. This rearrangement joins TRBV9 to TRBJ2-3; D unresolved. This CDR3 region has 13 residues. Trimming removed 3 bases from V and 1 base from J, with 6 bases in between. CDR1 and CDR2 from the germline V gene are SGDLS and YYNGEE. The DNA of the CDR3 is TGTGCCAGCAGCGCCCTAGGCACAGATACGCAGTATTTT. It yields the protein CASSALGTDTQYF.

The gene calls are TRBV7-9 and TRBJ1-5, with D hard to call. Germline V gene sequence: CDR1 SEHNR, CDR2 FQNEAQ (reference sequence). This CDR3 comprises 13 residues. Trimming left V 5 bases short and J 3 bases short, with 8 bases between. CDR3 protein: CASSTNANQPQHF. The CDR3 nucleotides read TGTGCCAGCAGCACGAACGCCAATCAGCCCCAGCATTTT.

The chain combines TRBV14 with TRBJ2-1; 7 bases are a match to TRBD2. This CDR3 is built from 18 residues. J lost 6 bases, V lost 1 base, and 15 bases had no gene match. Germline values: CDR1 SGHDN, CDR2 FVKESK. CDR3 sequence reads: CASSQGLGGSGQSNEQFF. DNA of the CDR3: TGTGCCAGCAGCCAAGGTTTGGGAGGGAGCGGGCAGAGCAATGAGCAGTTCTTC. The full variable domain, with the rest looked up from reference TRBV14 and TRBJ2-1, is EAGVTQFPSHSVIEKGQTVTLRCDPISGHDNLYWYRRVMGKEIKFLLHFVKESKQDESGMPNNRFLAERTGGTYSTLKVQPAELEDSGVYFCASSQGLGGSGQSNEQFFGPGTRLTVL.

CDR3 nucleotides: TGTGCCAGCTCACTGGACAGCCTCTATCAGCCCCAGCATTTT. It specifies CASSLDSLYQPQHF. The chain has TRBV18 and TRBJ1-5, with a weak D call TRBD1 (6 bases). V shed 4 bases and J shed 5 bases, with 12 bases lying between them. Germline CDR1 KGHSH, CDR2 LQKENI. The CDR3 runs to 14 residues.

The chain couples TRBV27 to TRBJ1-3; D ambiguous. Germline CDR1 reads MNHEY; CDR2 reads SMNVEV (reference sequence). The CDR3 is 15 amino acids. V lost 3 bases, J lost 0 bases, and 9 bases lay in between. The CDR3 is CASSLSGLSGNTIYF. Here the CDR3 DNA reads TGTGCCAGCAGTTTGTCGGGTCTCTCTGGAAACACCATATATTTT.

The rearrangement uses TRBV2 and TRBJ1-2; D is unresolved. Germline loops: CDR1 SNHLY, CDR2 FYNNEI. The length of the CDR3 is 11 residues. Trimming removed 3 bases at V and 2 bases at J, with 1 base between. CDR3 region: CASSENYGYTF. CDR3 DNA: TGTGCCAGCAGTGAGAACTATGGCTACACCTTC.

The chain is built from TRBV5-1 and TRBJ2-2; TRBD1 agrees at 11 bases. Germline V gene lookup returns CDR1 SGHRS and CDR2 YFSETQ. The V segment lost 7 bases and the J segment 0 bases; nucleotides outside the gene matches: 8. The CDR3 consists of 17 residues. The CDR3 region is CASSGQGALSNTGELFF. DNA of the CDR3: TGCGCCAGCTCCGGACAGGGGGCCCTCTCGAACACCGGGGAGCTGTTTTTT.

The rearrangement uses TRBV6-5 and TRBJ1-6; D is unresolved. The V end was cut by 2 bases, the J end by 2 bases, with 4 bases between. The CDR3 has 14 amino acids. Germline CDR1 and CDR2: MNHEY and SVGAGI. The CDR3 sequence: CASSYGAYNSPLHF. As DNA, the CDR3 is TGTGCCAGCAGTTACGGGGCCTATAATTCACCCCTCCACTTT.

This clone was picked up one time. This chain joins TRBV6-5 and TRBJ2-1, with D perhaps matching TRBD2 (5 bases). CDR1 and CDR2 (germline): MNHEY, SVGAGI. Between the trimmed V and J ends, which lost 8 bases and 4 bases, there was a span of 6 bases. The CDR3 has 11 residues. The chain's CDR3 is CASLAYNEQFF. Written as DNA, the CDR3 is TGTGCCAGCTTAGCGTACAATGAGCAGTTCTTC.

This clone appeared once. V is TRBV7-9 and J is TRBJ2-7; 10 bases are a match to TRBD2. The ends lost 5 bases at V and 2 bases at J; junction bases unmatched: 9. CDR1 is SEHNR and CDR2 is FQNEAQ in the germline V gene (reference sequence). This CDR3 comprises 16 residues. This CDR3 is CASSQTRTSGTYEQYF. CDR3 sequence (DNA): TGTGCCAGCAGCCAAACCCGGACTAGCGGAACCTACGAGCAGTACTTC.

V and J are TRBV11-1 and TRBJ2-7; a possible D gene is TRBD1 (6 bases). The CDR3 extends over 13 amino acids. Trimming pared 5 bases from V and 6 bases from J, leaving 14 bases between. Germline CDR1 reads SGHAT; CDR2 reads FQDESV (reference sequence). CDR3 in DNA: TGTGCCAGCAGCGAGAACAGGGTCGGCGAGCAGTACTTC. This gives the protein CASSENRVGEQYF.

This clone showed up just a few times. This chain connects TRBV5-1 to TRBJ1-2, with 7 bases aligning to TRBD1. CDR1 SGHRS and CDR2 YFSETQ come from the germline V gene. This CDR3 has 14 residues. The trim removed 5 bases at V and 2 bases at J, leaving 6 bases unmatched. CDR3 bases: TGCGCCAGCAGTAGGGAGGGACAGAACTATGGCTACACCTTC. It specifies CASSREGQNYGYTF.

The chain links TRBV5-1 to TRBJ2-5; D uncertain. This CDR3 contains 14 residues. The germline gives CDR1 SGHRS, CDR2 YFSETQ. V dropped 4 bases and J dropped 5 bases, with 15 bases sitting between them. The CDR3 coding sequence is TGCGCCAGCAGCGACGTACGCCAAAGGGAGACCCAGTACTTC. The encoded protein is CASSDVRQRETQYF.

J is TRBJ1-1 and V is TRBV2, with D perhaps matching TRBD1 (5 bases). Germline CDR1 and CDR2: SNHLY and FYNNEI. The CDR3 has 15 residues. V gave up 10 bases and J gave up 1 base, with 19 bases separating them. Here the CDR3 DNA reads TGTGCCACGTCGGTGCAGGGCGAAGGGAACACTGAAGCTTTCTTT. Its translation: CATSVQGEGNTEAFF.

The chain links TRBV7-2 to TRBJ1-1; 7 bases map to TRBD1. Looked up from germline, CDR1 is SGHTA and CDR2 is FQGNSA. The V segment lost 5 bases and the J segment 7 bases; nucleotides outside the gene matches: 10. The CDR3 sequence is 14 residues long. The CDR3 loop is CASSTRTGRYEAFF. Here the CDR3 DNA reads TGTGCCAGCAGCACACGGACAGGAAGATATGAAGCTTTCTTT. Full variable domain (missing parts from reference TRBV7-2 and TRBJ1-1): GAGVSQSPSNKVTEKGKDVELRCDPISGHTALYWYRQSLGQGLEFLIYFQGNSAPDKSGLPSDRFSAERTGGSVSTLTIQRTQQEDSAVYLCASSTRTGRYEAFFGQGTRLTVV.

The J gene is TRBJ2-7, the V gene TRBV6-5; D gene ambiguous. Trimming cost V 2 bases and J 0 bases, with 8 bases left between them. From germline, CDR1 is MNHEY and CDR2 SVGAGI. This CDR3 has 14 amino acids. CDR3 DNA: TGTGCCAGCAGTTACGGCACCTTCTCCTACGAGCAGTACTTC. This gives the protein CASSYGTFSYEQYF.

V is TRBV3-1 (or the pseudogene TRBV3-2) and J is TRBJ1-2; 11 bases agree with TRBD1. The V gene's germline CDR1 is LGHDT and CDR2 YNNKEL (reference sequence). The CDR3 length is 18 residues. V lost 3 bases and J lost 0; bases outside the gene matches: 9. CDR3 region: CASSQDRGRGGPNYGYTF. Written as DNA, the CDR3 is TGTGCCAGCAGCCAGGACAGGGGGCGCGGGGGCCCTAACTATGGCTACACCTTC.

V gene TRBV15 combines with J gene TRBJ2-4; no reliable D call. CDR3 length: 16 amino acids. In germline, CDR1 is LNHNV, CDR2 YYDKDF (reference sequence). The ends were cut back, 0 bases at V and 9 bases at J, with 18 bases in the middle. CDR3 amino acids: CATSRDLGGDGGIQYF. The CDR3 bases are TGTGCCACCAGCAGAGATTTGGGCGGAGACGGCGGCATTCAGTACTTC.

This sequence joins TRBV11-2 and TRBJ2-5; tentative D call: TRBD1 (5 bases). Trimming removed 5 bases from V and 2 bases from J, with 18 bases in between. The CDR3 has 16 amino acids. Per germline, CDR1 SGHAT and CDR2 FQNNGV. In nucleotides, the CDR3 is TGTGCCAGCAGCCCCCGGACACTGGGGCCTCAAGAGACCCAGTACTTC. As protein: CASSPRTLGPQETQYF.

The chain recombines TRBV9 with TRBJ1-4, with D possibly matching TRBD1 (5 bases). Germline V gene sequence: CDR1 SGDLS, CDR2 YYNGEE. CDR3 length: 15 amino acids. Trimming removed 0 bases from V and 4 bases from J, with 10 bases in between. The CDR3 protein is CASSVGPTDNEKLFF. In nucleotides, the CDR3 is TGTGCCAGCAGCGTAGGTCCGACAGATAATGAAAAACTGTTTTTT.